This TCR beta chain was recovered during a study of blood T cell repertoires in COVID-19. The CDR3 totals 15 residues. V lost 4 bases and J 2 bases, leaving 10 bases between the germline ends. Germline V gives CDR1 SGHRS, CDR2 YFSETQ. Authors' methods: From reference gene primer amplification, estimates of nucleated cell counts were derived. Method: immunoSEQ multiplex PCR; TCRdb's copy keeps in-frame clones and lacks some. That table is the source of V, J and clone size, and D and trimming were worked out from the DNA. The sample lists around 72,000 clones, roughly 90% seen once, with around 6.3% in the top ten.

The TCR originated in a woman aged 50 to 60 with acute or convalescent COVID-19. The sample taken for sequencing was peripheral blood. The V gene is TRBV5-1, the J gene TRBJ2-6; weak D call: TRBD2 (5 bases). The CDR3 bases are TGCGCCAGCAGCCGGGATAGGCCTGGGGCCAACGTCCTGACTTTC. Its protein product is CASSRDRPGANVLTF.